One T cell receptor (beta chain) is described in this entry. The sample originates from a study of blood T cell repertoires in COVID-19. Germline CDR1 is SGHDT and CDR2 is YYEEEE. V lost 4 bases and J 7 bases, leaving 18 bases between the germline ends. The CDR3 sequence is 14 residues long. In the study's own analysis: Estimated nucleated cell counts came from reference gene primer amplification. Sequenced by immunoSEQ multiplex PCR; TCRdb stores in-frame clones only, minus some. That table furnishes V, J and clone size, whereas the DNA furnished D and trimming. The sample carries about 85,000 clones, around 91% recorded once.

This chain connects TRBV5-6 to TRBJ2-7, with a possible D match to TRBD2 (5 bases). Sequencing was carried out using peripheral blood. The receptor was isolated from an elderly woman with active or convalescent COVID-19. CDR3 DNA: TGTGCCAGCAGCCGAGCCGGGATATCTACGGAGCAGTACTTC. Translation: CASSRAGISTEQYF.